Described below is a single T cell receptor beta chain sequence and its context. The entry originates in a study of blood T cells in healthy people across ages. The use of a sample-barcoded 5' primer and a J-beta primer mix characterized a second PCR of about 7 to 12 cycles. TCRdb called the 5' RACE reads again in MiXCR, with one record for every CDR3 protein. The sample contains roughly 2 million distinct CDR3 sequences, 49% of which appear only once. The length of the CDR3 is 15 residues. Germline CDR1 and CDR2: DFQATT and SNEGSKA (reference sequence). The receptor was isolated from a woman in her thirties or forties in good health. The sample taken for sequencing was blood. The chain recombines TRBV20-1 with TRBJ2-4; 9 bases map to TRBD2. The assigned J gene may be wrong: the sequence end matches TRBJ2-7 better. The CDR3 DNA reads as TGCAGTGCTAGAGGAGGAATAGCGGGAGACGGCGAGCAGTACTTC. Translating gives CSARGGIAGDGEQYF.